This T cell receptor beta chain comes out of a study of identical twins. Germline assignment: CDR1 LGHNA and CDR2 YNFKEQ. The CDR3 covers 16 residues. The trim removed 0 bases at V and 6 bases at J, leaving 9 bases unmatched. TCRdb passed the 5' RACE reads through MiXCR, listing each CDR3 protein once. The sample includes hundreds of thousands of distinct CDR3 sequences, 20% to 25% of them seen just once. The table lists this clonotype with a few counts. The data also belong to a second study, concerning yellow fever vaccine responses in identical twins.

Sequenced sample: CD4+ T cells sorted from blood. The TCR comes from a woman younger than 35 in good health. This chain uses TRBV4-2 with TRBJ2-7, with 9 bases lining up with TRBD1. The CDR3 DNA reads TGTGCCAGCAGCCAAGAGACCGGGACAGGGCTCTCCGAGCAGTACTTC. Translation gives CASSQETGTGLSEQYF.